This TCR beta chain was sequenced during a study of cytomegalovirus exposure and HLA in healthy donors (dated by TCRdb to about 2017). About the full investigation: According to a later analysis, one platform produced both the 100 to 150 validation repertoires and the 620 or so repertoires of the first cohort. The study aimed to test whether signatures of past pathogen exposure could be identified by cataloging public T cell receptors. Besides the first cohort of approximately 670 subjects, a separate validation cohort made up of 120 different subjects was used. To predict cytomegalovirus infection status, the study brought together high-throughput TCR immunosequencing, statistical association of individual TCRs with disease status, and machine learning. Results the study describes overall, beyond this receptor: The authors suggested that the approach could potentially be extended to other disease states and immunological phenotypes. The classifier was reported to diagnose cytomegalovirus status with high specificity and sensitivity in both the original and validation cohorts. All 110 or so repertoires were used to score co-occurrence in the validation cohort in a later analysis, because that analysis had no HLA typing for the cohort. Three of the identified cytomegalovirus-associated TCR beta chains were confirmed in vitro to be specific for cytomegalovirus antigens. Subsequent analysis determined that TCRs grouped into clusters in the first cohort also showed a tendency toward co-occurrence across the 120 or so validation repertoires, and approximately 94% of cluster scores exceeded 0. In the study, 150 to 200 TCR beta chains were listed as associated with cytomegalovirus. Across donors, most TCR sequences were observed very rarely, whereas some public TCRs were present in many individuals.

Libraries were constructed by the immunoSEQ multiplex PCR assay. Regarding the original processing steps: To diagnose cytomegalovirus status from the catalog of TCR beta chain sequences, a statistical classification framework was built. Entries here come from immuneACCESS through TCRdb and include only in-frame sequences with V and J called. Some clones fail to appear in such tables; in the studies checked, an unresolved V gene covers under half of the shortfall, and the cause of the remainder is unknown. V and J calls and clone size come straight from that table; D and trimming were deduced from the DNA. The sample table contains fewer than 250,000 clones; only one count was recorded for approximately 90% of them. In total, the top ten clones hold about 2.5% of the sample. This clone was detected many times. The antigen this receptor binds is unknown. There are no base qualities to consult, and no much larger clone falls within one base.

Separate from the roughly 630-subject first cohort, the validation cohort of 90 to 150 subjects was the group to which the donors belonged. V is clipped by 4 bases and J by 3 bases, and the sequence between their germline boundaries is 13 bases long. Via the germline V gene, CDR1 is SGHRS and CDR2 YFSETQ. The CDR3 covers 14 residues, taking in both the cysteine and the phenylalanine. Just CDR3 DNA is preserved here, 42 bases in frame from base 1. The chain was built from TRBV5-1 and TRBJ2-5, and possibly TRBD1, on 5 matching bases. The source is a man aged 18-30 years in good health and CMV-seronegative. Sample: PBMCs. DNA sequence: TGCGCCAGCAGCCCCGCCCTAGGGGAAGAGACCCAGTACTTC. It translates as CASSPALGEETQYF.